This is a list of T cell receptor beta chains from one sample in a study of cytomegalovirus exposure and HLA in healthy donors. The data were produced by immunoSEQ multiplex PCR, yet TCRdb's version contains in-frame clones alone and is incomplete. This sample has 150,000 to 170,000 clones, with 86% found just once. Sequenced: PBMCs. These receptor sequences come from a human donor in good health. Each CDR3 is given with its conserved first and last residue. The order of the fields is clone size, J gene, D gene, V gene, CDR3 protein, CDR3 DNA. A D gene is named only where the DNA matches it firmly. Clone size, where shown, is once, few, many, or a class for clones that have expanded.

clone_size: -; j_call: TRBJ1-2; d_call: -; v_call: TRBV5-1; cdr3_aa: CASSTGQIYGYTF; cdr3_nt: TGCGCCAGCAGCACAGGTCAGATCTATGGCTACACCTTC
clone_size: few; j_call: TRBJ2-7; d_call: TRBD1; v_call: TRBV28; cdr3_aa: CAIAWDRGYNEQYF; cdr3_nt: TGTGCCATAGCCTGGGACAGGGGGTATAACGAGCAGTACTTC
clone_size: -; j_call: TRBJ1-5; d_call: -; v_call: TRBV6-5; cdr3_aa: CASSVGQNSNQPQHF; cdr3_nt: TGTGCCAGCAGTGTTGGACAGAATAGCAATCAGCCCCAGCATTTT
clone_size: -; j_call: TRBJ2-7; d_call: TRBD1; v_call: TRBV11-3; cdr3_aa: CASSSTGSHEQYF; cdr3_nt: TGTGCCAGCAGCTCGACAGGGAGCCACGAGCAGTACTTC
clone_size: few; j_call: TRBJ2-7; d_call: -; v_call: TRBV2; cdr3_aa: CASSRVRGYEQYF; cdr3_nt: TGTGCCAGCAGTCGGGTCAGGGGCTACGAGCAGTACTTC
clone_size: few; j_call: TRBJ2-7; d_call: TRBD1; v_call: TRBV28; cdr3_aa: CASSYVRGRSYEQYF; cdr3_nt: TGTGCCAGCAGTTATGTCAGGGGGCGATCCTACGAGCAGTACTTC
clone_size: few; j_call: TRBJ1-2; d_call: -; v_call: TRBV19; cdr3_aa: CASSPEPGANYGYTF; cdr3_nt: TGTGCCAGTAGCCCCGAGCCGGGGGCTAACTATGGCTACACCTTC
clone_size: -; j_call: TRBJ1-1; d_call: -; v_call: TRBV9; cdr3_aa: CASSAHLGGNTEAFF; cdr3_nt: TGTGCCAGCAGCGCCCACCTCGGGGGGAACACTGAAGCTTTCTTT
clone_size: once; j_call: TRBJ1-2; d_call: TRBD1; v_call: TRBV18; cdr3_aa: CASSQNRGAGGYTF; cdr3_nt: TGTGCCAGCTCACAAAACAGGGGCGCGGGCGGCTACACCTTC
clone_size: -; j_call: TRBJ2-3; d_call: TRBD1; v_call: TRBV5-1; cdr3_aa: CASRRDRGADTQYF; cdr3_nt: TGCGCCAGCAGAAGAGACAGGGGTGCAGATACGCAGTATTTT
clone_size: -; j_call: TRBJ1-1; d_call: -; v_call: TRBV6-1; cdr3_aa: CASSESSEAFF; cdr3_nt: TGTGCCAGCAGTGAAAGCTCTGAAGCTTTCTTT
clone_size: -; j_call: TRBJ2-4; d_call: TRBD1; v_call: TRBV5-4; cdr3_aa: CASSLDRGKNIQYF; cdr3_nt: TGTGCCAGCAGCTTGGACAGGGGGAAAAACATTCAGTACTTC
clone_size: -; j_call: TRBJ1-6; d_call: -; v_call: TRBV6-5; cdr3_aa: CASRREGGNSPLHF; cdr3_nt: TGTGCCAGCAGAAGGGAGGGGGGAAATTCACCCCTCCACTTT
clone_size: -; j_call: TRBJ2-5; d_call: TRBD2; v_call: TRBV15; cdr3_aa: CATREGLAGDQETQYF; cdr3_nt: TGTGCCACCAGGGAAGGACTAGCGGGGGACCAAGAGACCCAGTACTTC
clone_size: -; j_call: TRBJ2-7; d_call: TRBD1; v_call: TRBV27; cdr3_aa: CASSLGQGPYEQYF; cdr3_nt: TGTGCCAGCAGTTTGGGACAGGGTCCCTACGAGCAGTACTTC
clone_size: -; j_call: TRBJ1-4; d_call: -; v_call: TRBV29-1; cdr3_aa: CSVEGVSPEREKLFF; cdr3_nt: TGCAGCGTTGAAGGTGTGTCCCCCGAGAGAGAAAAACTGTTTTTT
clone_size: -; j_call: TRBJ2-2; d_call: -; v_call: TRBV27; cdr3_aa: CASSNPPGQNTGELFF; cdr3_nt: TGTGCCAGCAGTAACCCGCCGGGACAGAACACCGGGGAGCTGTTTTTT
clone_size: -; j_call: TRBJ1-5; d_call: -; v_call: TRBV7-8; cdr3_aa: CASSLEGREVQPQHF; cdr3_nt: TGTGCCAGCAGCTTAGAGGGCAGGGAGGTCCAGCCCCAGCATTTT
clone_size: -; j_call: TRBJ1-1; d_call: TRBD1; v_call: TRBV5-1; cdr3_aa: CASSLVLGTAAEAFF; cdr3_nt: TGCGCCAGCAGCTTGGTGCTCGGGACAGCCGCTGAAGCTTTCTTT
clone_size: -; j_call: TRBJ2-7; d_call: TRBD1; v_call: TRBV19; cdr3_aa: CASSLADRFYEQYF; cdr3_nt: TGTGCCAGTAGCCTGGCGGACAGGTTCTACGAGCAGTACTTC
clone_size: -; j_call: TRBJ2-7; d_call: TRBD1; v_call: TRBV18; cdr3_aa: CASSPTDRGRREQYF; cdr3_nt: TGTGCCAGCTCACCAACAGACAGGGGGCGGAGGGAGCAGTACTTC
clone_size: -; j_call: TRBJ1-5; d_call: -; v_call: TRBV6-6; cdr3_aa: CASSRQGLNQPQHF; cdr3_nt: TGTGCCTCTTCGAGGCAGGGGTTAAATCAGCCCCAGCATTTT
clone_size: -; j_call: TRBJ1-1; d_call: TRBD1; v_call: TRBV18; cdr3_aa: CASSLNLGDSEAFF; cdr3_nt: TGTGCCAGCTCACTTAACTTAGGGGACAGTGAAGCTTTCTTT